This TCR beta chain appears in the sequencing data of a study of control samples from healthy donors and cancer patients. Germline V gene sequence: CDR1 SGHDN, CDR2 FVKESK. Trimming cost V 4 bases and J 0 bases, with 15 bases left between them. CDR3 size: 16 residues. The repertoire was sequenced with immunoSEQ multiplex PCR; TCRdb's copy has only in-frame clones and lacks some. The table includes roughly 50,000 clones, less than 95% detected once. This clone appeared a single time. This clonotype was obtained from a man aged 25-45 years in good health. The chain has TRBV14 and TRBJ1-2, with a weak D call TRBD1 (5 bases). The material sequenced was blood. The CDR3 DNA is TGTGCCAGCAGCCTCTCACGGGACCGAGCTAACTATGGCTACACCTTC. Translating it yields CASSLSRDRANYGYTF.